A single sample is the source of the 18 T cell receptor beta chains below, sequenced in a study of patients and donors after allogeneic stem cell transplantation. TCRdb processed the RT-PCR reads anew with MiXCR; each CDR3 protein has one entry. The sample carries roughly 880,000 distinct CDR3 sequences, roughly 18% recorded once. Source material: blood, either unsorted or a sorted T cell fraction (not recorded which). Every receptor here comes from a human donor who was either an allogeneic HSCT recipient or a stem cell or donor lymphocyte infusion donor (not recorded which). It is not recorded whose cells these are; they may come from a transplant donor.

This clonotype was counted between two and nine times. The chain employs TRBV25-1 and TRBJ2-3; TRBD2 matches 7 bases. The germline V gene has CDR1 MGHDK and CDR2 SYGVNS. The CDR3 extends over 16 amino acids. V shed 3 bases and J 1 base; nucleotides not matched to a gene: 7. CDR3 in amino acids: CASSDLRLAGTDTQYF. CDR3 sequence (DNA): TGTGCCAGCAGTGATCTCCGACTAGCAGGCACAGATACGCAGTATTTT.

In its sample, this clonotype was seen a few times. V usage is TRBV20-1 and J usage is TRBJ1-5, with 8 bases identical to TRBD1. Germline V gives CDR1 DFQATT, CDR2 SNEGSKA (reference sequence). V lost 7 bases to trimming and J lost 1 base; unmatched junction nucleotides: 9. This CDR3 contains 15 residues. CDR3 loop: CSVLDRARSNQPQHF. The DNA for the CDR3 is TGCAGTGTCCTGGACAGGGCGAGGAGCAATCAGCCCCAGCATTTT.

The CDR3 protein is CASSLGTGPNEKLFF. CDR3 nucleotide sequence: TGTGCCAGCAGTTTAGGGACAGGCCCTAATGAAAAACTGTTTTTT. The chain joins TRBV12-3 or TRBV12-4 to TRBJ1-4; 7 positions agree with TRBD1. The trim removed 1 base at V and 3 bases at J, leaving 2 bases unmatched. The CDR3 totals 15 residues.

V gene TRBV12-3 or TRBV12-4 combines with J gene TRBJ2-1, with 11 nucleotides matching TRBD2. The CDR3 extends over 22 amino acids. Unmatched junction bases numbered 20, after V lost 4 bases and J lost 0 bases. Here the CDR3 DNA reads TGTGCCAGCAGTTCACTTCCCCACTTTAGCGGGAGGGCCTTTAGCTCCTACAATGAGCAGTTCTTC. Translated: CASSSLPHFSGRAFSSYNEQFF.

V is TRBV29-1 and J is TRBJ2-1; D is unclear. The CDR3 extends over 13 amino acids. Trimming took 6 bases from V and 4 from J, leaving 13 bases between them. Germline assignment: CDR1 SQVTM and CDR2 ANQGSEA. The CDR3 region is CSVAQDDYNEQFF. Written as DNA, the CDR3 is TGCAGCGTCGCCCAAGACGATTACAATGAGCAGTTCTTC.

The sample holds one count of this clonotype. The chain employs TRBV21-1 and TRBJ2-2; the table's D call TRBD1 went unverified against the DNA. TRBV21-1 is a pseudogene. This CDR3 spans 15 amino acids. Written as DNA, the CDR3 is TGTGCCAGCAGCAAATATTGGGGACACACCGGGGAGCTGTTTTTT. This codes for CASSKYWGHTGELFF.

The J gene is TRBJ2-2, the V gene TRBV27; the D call may be TRBD1 or TRBD2 (6 bases each). The CDR3 runs 17 residues. Germline V gives CDR1 MNHEY, CDR2 SMNVEV (reference sequence). Trimming took 3 bases from V and 1 from J, leaving 15 bases between them. CDR3: CASSFKGEVQNTGELFF. The CDR3 DNA follows: TGTGCCAGCAGTTTTAAGGGGGAGGTCCAGAACACCGGGGAGCTGTTTTTT.

In this sample, this clonotype turned up many times. The gene calls are TRBV7-8 and TRBJ2-5; D perhaps matches TRBD2 (5 bases). This CDR3 comprises 14 residues. Trimming pared 0 bases from V and 1 base from J, leaving 6 bases between. Germline V gene sequence: CDR1 SGHVS, CDR2 FQNEAQ. The CDR3 here is CASSLAGLQETQYF. CDR3 sequence (DNA): TGTGCCAGCAGCTTAGCTGGACTCCAAGAGACCCAGTACTTC.

The rearrangement links TRBV5-1 to TRBJ1-1; 7 bases align to TRBD1. CDR1 SGHRS and CDR2 YFSETQ come from the germline V gene. Germline trimming cut 7 bases from V and 5 bases from J; bases unmatched to any gene: 11. This CDR3 is built from 14 residues. Written as DNA, the CDR3 is TGCGCCAGCCGGGAAAAACTACAGGGGACTGAAGCTTTCTTT. It specifies CASREKLQGTEAFF.

This rearrangement joins TRBV5-1 to TRBJ1-1; tentative D call: TRBD1 (5 bases). The CDR3 runs 16 residues. The germline V and J ends were trimmed by 2 bases and 1 base, with 15 bases remaining between them. The V gene's germline CDR1 is SGHRS and CDR2 YFSETQ. CDR3 protein: CASSFPGPEKNTEAFF. In nucleotides, the CDR3 is TGCGCCAGCAGCTTCCCGGGGCCGGAGAAGAACACTGAAGCTTTCTTT. The whole variable domain, filled in from reference TRBV5-1 and TRBJ1-1, reads KAGVTQTPRYLIKTRGQQVTLSCSPISGHRSVSWYQQTPGQGLQFLFEYFSETQRNKGNFPGRFSGRQFSNSRSEMNVSTLELGDSALYLCASSFPGPEKNTEAFFGQGTRLTVV.

This clonotype was seen only a few times. The J gene is TRBJ1-6, the V gene TRBV5-4; possibly TRBD1 for D (5 bases). This CDR3 contains 15 residues. CDR1 is SGHNT, CDR2 YYREEE, per germline (reference sequence). V dropped 4 bases and J dropped 1 base, with 9 bases sitting between them. CDR3 nucleotide sequence: TGTGCCAGCAGCACCAGGGAGTCCTATAATTCACCCCTCCACTTT. It translates to CASSTRESYNSPLHF.

This clonotype was picked up a small number of times. The chain employs TRBV20-1 and TRBJ2-7; D is unclear. The CDR3 is made up of 16 amino acids. V gave up 1 base and J gave up 2 bases, with 18 bases separating them. Germline V lookup: CDR1 DFQATT, CDR2 SNEGSKA (reference sequence). CDR3 DNA sequence: TGCAGTGCTAGAGGCCCCCTAGGATACCTTCCCTACGAGCAGTACTTC. Translated: CSARGPLGYLPYEQYF.

V usage is TRBV12-3 or TRBV12-4 and J usage is TRBJ1-2; weak D call: TRBD1 (5 bases). The CDR3 has 13 residues. The V end was cut by 3 bases, the J end by 6 bases, with 11 bases between. The CDR3 region is CASSLSQGNGYTF. CDR3 DNA: TGTGCCAGCAGTTTGAGTCAGGGAAATGGCTACACCTTC.

The chain has TRBV9 and TRBJ2-2, with TRBD1 matching 7 bases. Germline CDR1 reads SGDLS; CDR2 reads YYNGEE. Trimming at V came to 6 bases and at J to 2 bases, leaving 16 bases not matched to a gene. The length of the CDR3 is 18 residues. This CDR3 reads CASTNPGGQRTNTGELFF. CDR3 in DNA: TGTGCCAGCACCAACCCAGGGGGACAGAGAACAAACACCGGGGAGCTGTTTTTT.

The J gene is TRBJ2-7, the V gene TRBV5-1; 7 bases are shared with TRBD2. CDR3 size: 16 residues. Germline CDR1 is SGHRS and CDR2 is YFSETQ. V lost 0 bases to trimming and J lost 6 bases; unmatched junction nucleotides: 12. This chain's CDR3 is CASSLGLPGGRTEQYF. The CDR3 nucleotides read TGCGCCAGCAGCTTGGGGCTACCGGGAGGAAGGACCGAGCAGTACTTC. Together with reference TRBV5-1 and TRBJ2-7, the CDR3 gives the full variable domain: KAGVTQTPRYLIKTRGQQVTLSCSPISGHRSVSWYQQTPGQGLQFLFEYFSETQRNKGNFPGRFSGRQFSNSRSEMNVSTLELGDSALYLCASSLGLPGGRTEQYFGPGTRLTVT.

The genes are TRBV5-1 and TRBJ2-5, with TRBD2 identical over 7 bases. V lost 4 bases to trimming and J lost 1 base; unmatched junction nucleotides: 4. The CDR3 spans 14 residues. Germline V CDR1 and CDR2: SGHRS, YFSETQ. The CDR3 DNA reads as TGCGCCAGCAGCGAACCTAGCGGCCAAGAGACCCAGTACTTC. Amino acids: CASSEPSGQETQYF.

The genes are TRBV5-1 and TRBJ2-7, with a tentative D call TRBD2 (6 bases). CDR1 and CDR2 from the germline V gene are SGHRS and YFSETQ. Trimming cost V 3 bases and J 6 bases, with 19 bases left between them. There are 15 residues in the CDR3. CDR3 coding DNA: TGCGCCAGCAGCTGGGGAACCGGGACTCCCTCCGAGCAGTACTTC. Protein sequence: CASSWGTGTPSEQYF.

The genes are TRBV7-9 and TRBJ2-1; D not certain. Germline V lookup: CDR1 SEHNR, CDR2 FQNEAQ (reference sequence). This CDR3 has 13 residues. With 5 bases removed from V and 7 bases from J, the gap between germline ends came to 12 bases. CDR3 DNA sequence: TGTGCCAGCAGCCACTCCCAGACTAATGAGCAGTTCTTC. Encoded protein: CASSHSQTNEQFF.